The 3 T cell receptor beta chains listed next were all sequenced from one sample in a study of cytomegalovirus exposure and HLA in healthy donors. The PCR employed 60 Vbeta primers together with 13 Jbeta primers. TCRdb's copy holds only in-frame clones and misses some; the assay was immunoSEQ multiplex PCR. Among roughly 120,000 clones listed, over 60% were seen once. Input material: PBMCs. Receptor source: a young woman in good health and CMV-seronegative.

The chain is built from TRBV5-8 and TRBJ1-5; tentatively, D is TRBD1 (6 bases). Germline-derived CDR1 and CDR2 are SGHTS and YDEGEE. This CDR3 comprises 14 residues. V was cut by 0 bases and J by 7 bases, with 11 bases left in between. CDR3 in amino acids: CASSLEGTGQPQHF. The CDR3 nucleotides are TGTGCCAGCAGCTTGGAGGGCACAGGGCAGCCCCAGCATTTT.

V gene TRBV5-5 combines with J gene TRBJ1-5; D uncertain. This CDR3 has 15 amino acids. V lost 2 bases to trimming and J lost 2 bases, with 11 bases between them. The germline V gene has CDR1 SGHKS and CDR2 YYEKEE (reference sequence). In DNA form, the CDR3 reads TGTGCCAGCAGCTTTTACGGAGACCGCAATCAGCCCCAGCATTTT. Encoded protein: CASSFYGDRNQPQHF.

The rearrangement links TRBV10-2 to TRBJ1-5; D might be TRBD1 (6 bases). The CDR3 totals 14 residues. Deletions cut 7 bases from V and 2 bases from J, with 12 bases between. The germline CDR1 and CDR2 sequences are WSHSY and SAAADI. This CDR3 reads CASNTGWGNQPQHF. The CDR3 DNA reads as TGCGCCAGCAACACAGGGTGGGGCAATCAGCCCCAGCATTTT.